The clone carrying this TCR beta chain was recorded a few times. As yet, its antigen is unknown. This table comes from immunoSEQ multiplex PCR, and its TCRdb copy is limited to in-frame clones, with some not included. The sample yields approximately 71,000 clones, 84% seen once. The record originates from a study of OX40 agonist ivuxolimab in advanced cancers. Study information: Patients were dosed intravenously with ivuxolimab at 0.01 to 10 mg/kg every 2 weeks. Patients with hepatocellular carcinoma, melanoma, renal cell or head and neck cancer made up the dose-escalation patients. Participants, 65% to 85% male, averaged roughly 60 years of age, ranging from about 20 to 79. Study observations and caveats: Doses of 0.1 to 3.0 mg/kg were accompanied by clonal expansion of CD4+ and CD8+ blood T cells by week 6.

With 4 bases removed from V and 0 bases from J, the gap between germline ends came to 9 bases. CDR1 and CDR2 (germline): MGHDK, SYGVNS. The CDR3 length is 14 residues. This clonotype was obtained from an adult with an advanced solid tumor such as melanoma, head and neck, liver or kidney cancer. The sample was CD4+ or CD8+ T cells sorted from blood, taken in a trial of the OX40 agonist ivuxolimab. This chain uses TRBV25-1 with TRBJ1-1; D is uncertain. The CDR3 bases are TGTGCCAGCAGTGGGAGAGATATGAACACTGAAGCTTTCTTT. It is translated as CASSGRDMNTEAFF. Complete variable domain (other parts from reference TRBV25-1 and TRBJ1-1): EADIYQTPRYLVIGTGKKITLECSQTMGHDKMYWYQQDPGMELHLIHYSYGVNSTEKGDLSSESTVSRIRTEHFPLTLESARPSHTSQYLCASSGRDMNTEAFFGQGTRLTVV.